These T cell receptor beta chains were read from a single sample in a study of shared clonotypes between healthy human individuals. Here immunoSEQ multiplex PCR was the method, and the copy in TCRdb shows in-frame clones only, minus some. The profile shows roughly 86,000 clones, 68% of them singletons. Sequencing was performed on memory CD8+ T cells sorted from blood. These receptors were obtained from a man aged 30 to 45 in good health. Both conserved end residues are part of each CDR3. D genes are given only for firm matches. Size tells how often a clone was seen (once, few, many) or the class of an expanded clone, and some rows leave it out.

J: TRBJ2-1
V: TRBV19
size: -
D: -
CDR3: CASSIGLGGGYNEQFF
DNA: TGTGCCAGTAGTATAGGCCTAGGGGGGGGATACAATGAGCAGTTCTTC

J: TRBJ1-2
V: TRBV7-8
size: -
D: -
CDR3: CASSPPTPGFMDGYTF
DNA: TGTGCCAGCAGCCCTCCCACGCCAGGGTTTATGGATGGCTACACCTTC

J: TRBJ2-3
V: TRBV5-1
size: -
D: -
CDR3: CASSLVGRGTDTQYF
DNA: TGCGCCAGCAGCTTGGTCGGCAGGGGCACAGATACGCAGTATTTT

J: TRBJ2-5
V: TRBV7-9
size: -
D: TRBD2
CDR3: CASSENIAGGPGETQYF
DNA: TGTGCCAGCAGCGAAAACATAGCGGGAGGGCCTGGAGAGACCCAGTACTTC

J: TRBJ2-2
V: TRBV21-1
size: -
D: -
CDR3: CASSQTGHLNTGELFF
DNA: TGTGCCAGCAGCCAAACGGGACACCTGAACACCGGGGAGCTGTTTTTT

J: TRBJ2-1
V: TRBV7-9
size: -
D: -
CDR3: CASSLVVSGLHNEQFF
DNA: TGTGCCAGCAGCTTAGTCGTTAGCGGTCTTCACAATGAGCAGTTCTTC

J: TRBJ2-1
V: TRBV25-1
size: -
D: -
CDR3: CASSESTMGTGRNEQFF
DNA: TGTGCCAGCAGTGAATCCACCATGGGAACAGGGAGGAATGAGCAGTTCTTC

J: TRBJ1-4
V: TRBV28
size: -
D: -
CDR3: CASSSPTINEKLFF
DNA: TGTGCCAGCAGTTCGCCCACAATAAATGAAAAACTGTTTTTT

J: TRBJ2-7
V: TRBV5-1
size: once
D: -
CDR3: CASSLGPGGAFGSYEQYF
DNA: TGCGCCAGCAGCTTGGGCCCGGGTGGGGCTTTCGGGTCCTACGAGCAGTACTTC

J: TRBJ2-1
V: TRBV5-1
size: -
D: -
CDR3: CASSKTTSSYNEQFF
DNA: TGCGCCAGCAGCAAAACTACAAGCTCCTACAATGAGCAGTTCTTC

J: TRBJ2-1
V: TRBV11-2
size: -
D: -
CDR3: CASSLGGASNSYNEQFF
DNA: TGTGCCAGCAGCTTAGGAGGGGCCTCAAACTCCTACAATGAGCAGTTCTTC

J: TRBJ2-3
V: TRBV27
size: -
D: TRBD2
CDR3: CASSLLTLAGDTQYF
DNA: TGTGCCAGCAGTTTATTGACGCTAGCGGGAGATACGCAGTATTTT

J: TRBJ2-1
V: TRBV15
size: -
D: -
CDR3: CAASRVSEEEQFF
DNA: TGTGCCGCCAGCAGAGTTTCGGAAGAAGAGCAGTTCTTC

J: TRBJ1-3
V: TRBV4-1
size: -
D: -
CDR3: CASSQVLGPSGNTIYF
DNA: TGCGCCAGCAGCCAAGTACTTGGACCGTCTGGAAACACCATATATTTT

J: TRBJ2-7
V: TRBV4-1
size: -
D: TRBD2
CDR3: CASSQASGSVEQYF
DNA: TGCGCCAGCAGCCAGGCTAGCGGGAGTGTTGAGCAGTACTTC

J: TRBJ2-7
V: TRBV28
size: few
D: -
CDR3: CASSSLSYEQYF
DNA: TGTGCCAGCAGTTCCTTAAGTTACGAGCAGTACTTC

J: TRBJ2-3
V: TRBV27
size: -
D: -
CDR3: CASSLVGLSTDTQYF
DNA: TGTGCCAGCAGTTTGGTGGGGCTCAGCACAGATACGCAGTATTTT

J: TRBJ1-5
V: TRBV28
size: -
D: TRBD1
CDR3: CASRVWGGQASHQPQHF
DNA: TGTGCCAGCAGAGTTTGGGGGGGACAGGCTAGCCATCAGCCCCAGCATTTT

J: TRBJ2-4
V: TRBV14
size: -
D: TRBD1
CDR3: CASSQDRGTGFKNIQYF
DNA: TGTGCCAGCAGCCAAGATAGGGGGACAGGCTTCAAAAACATTCAGTACTTC

J: TRBJ1-3
V: TRBV6-1
size: many
D: TRBD1
CDR3: CASSGGQGGNTIYF
DNA: TGTGCCAGCAGTGGTGGACAGGGGGGAAACACCATATATTTT

J: TRBJ2-1
V: TRBV5-1
size: few
D: TRBD2
CDR3: CASSLAGAGVSEQFF
DNA: TGCGCCAGCAGCTTGGCCGGAGCGGGAGTTAGTGAGCAGTTCTTC

J: TRBJ2-7
V: TRBV11-2
size: -
D: -
CDR3: CASSPGWGIEQYF
DNA: TGTGCCAGCAGTCCCGGATGGGGGATCGAGCAGTACTTC

J: TRBJ1-1
V: TRBV29-1
size: few
D: -
CDR3: CSVGNGQLYTEAFF
DNA: TGCAGCGTTGGGAACGGACAGTTGTACACTGAAGCTTTCTTT

J: TRBJ1-2
V: TRBV28
size: -
D: -
CDR3: CASKKVGYTF
DNA: TGTGCCAGCAAGAAGGTTGGCTACACCTTC